The 22 T cell receptor beta chains listed next were all sequenced from one sample in a study of T-cell memory formation after mild COVID-19. One entry per CDR3 protein results from TCRdb running MiXCR on the 5' RACE reads. This sample carries approximately 290,000 distinct CDR3 sequences, roughly 15% of them seen once, and the ten largest clones take roughly 20%. Sequencing was carried out using PBMCs or a T cell subset sorted from them (not recorded which). The receptors were sampled from a man aged 18 to 35 who had mild COVID-19 (a few samples of this study predate the infection). Cell type and time point are not known.

The J gene is TRBJ1-2, the V gene TRBV19; no definite D call. The CDR3 loop spans 12 amino acids. V shed 2 bases and J shed 2 bases, with 3 bases lying between them. Germline CDR1 reads LNHDA; CDR2 reads SQIVND (reference sequence). CDR3 amino acids: CASSILNYGYTF. The CDR3 DNA reads as TGTGCCAGTAGTATACTCAACTATGGCTACACCTTC.

The chain joins TRBV6-5 to TRBJ1-5; no clear D gene. V gave up 0 bases and J gave up 7 bases, with 7 bases separating them. Germline V lookup: CDR1 MNHEY, CDR2 SVGAGI. CDR3 size: 13 residues. This CDR3 reads CASSYSARQPQHF. The DNA of the CDR3 is TGTGCCAGCAGTTACTCGGCAAGACAGCCCCAGCATTTT.

This chain links TRBV29-1 with TRBJ2-3; maybe TRBD2 (5 bases). The CDR3 has 12 amino acids. Trimming left V 5 bases short and J 2 bases short, with 8 bases between. Germline CDR1 and CDR2: SQVTM and ANQGSEA. This CDR3 is CSVRDFTDTQYF. Here the CDR3 DNA reads TGCAGCGTTCGGGATTTCACAGATACGCAGTATTTT.

This clonotype was seen a handful of times. The chain couples TRBV3-1 to TRBJ2-7; unclear D gene. The V gene lost 1 base and the J gene lost 3 bases, with 10 bases spanning the gap. Germline CDR1 LGHDT, CDR2 YNNKEL (reference sequence). CDR3 length: 14 amino acids. The CDR3 protein is CASSQVPGFYEQYV. Here the CDR3 DNA reads TGTGCCAGCAGCCAAGTACCGGGTTTCTACGAGCAGTACGTC.

This clonotype has a handful of counts. The chain links TRBV24-1 to TRBJ2-1; D may correspond to TRBD1 or TRBD2 (7 bases each). The germline CDR1 and CDR2 sequences are KGHDR and SFDVKD. Trimming took off 3 bases at V and 3 bases at J, with 11 bases between the two ends. The CDR3 has 15 amino acids. DNA of the CDR3: TGTGCCACCAGTGATGCGGGGGACAGCTACAATGAGCAGTTCTTC. Protein sequence: CATSDAGDSYNEQFF.

The rearrangement links TRBV5-1 to TRBJ1-1; 7 bases are shared with TRBD1. Trimming took 0 bases from V and 5 from J; bases not matched to a gene: 13. The CDR3 loop spans 17 amino acids. The germline gives CDR1 SGHRS, CDR2 YFSETQ. DNA for the CDR3: TGCGCCAGCAGCTTGGCGGCTAGGGGGCGGATGGATACTGAAGCTTTCTTT. Its protein is CASSLAARGRMDTEAFF.

The V and J genes are TRBV5-1 and TRBJ1-5, with a possible D match to TRBD1 (5 bases). CDR1 and CDR2 from the germline V gene are SGHRS and YFSETQ. Deletions cut 3 bases from V and 4 bases from J, with 14 bases between. The CDR3 covers 15 residues. CDR3: CASSWGTGRNQPQHF. For the CDR3, the DNA is TGCGCCAGCAGCTGGGGGACGGGACGGAATCAGCCCCAGCATTTT.

The chain is built from TRBV20-1 and TRBJ1-6; D uncertain. The germline V gene has CDR1 DFQATT and CDR2 SNEGSKA (reference sequence). With 0 bases removed from V and 14 bases from J, the gap between germline ends came to 5 bases. The CDR3 length is 10 residues. CDR3 in amino acids: CSAREETLHF. In nucleotides, the CDR3 is TGCAGTGCTAGAGAAGAGACCCTCCACTTT.

The genes are TRBV5-1 and TRBJ2-3, with D perhaps assigned TRBD1 or TRBD2 (5 bases each). This CDR3 region has 14 residues. V dropped 4 bases and J dropped 5 bases, with 14 bases sitting between them. The germline V gene encodes CDR1 SGHRS and CDR2 YFSETQ. The CDR3 sequence: CASSGAGAVDTQYF. In DNA form, the CDR3 reads TGCGCCAGCAGCGGAGCCGGGGCCGTAGATACGCAGTATTTT.

The chain uses TRBV7-8 and TRBJ2-5; D is possibly TRBD2 (7 bases). The germline V gene has CDR1 SGHVS and CDR2 FQNEAQ. The CDR3 extends over 17 amino acids. Deletions cut 2 bases from V and 2 bases from J, with 18 bases between. The CDR3 sequence: CASSLPTRGGIQETQYF. In DNA form, the CDR3 reads TGTGCCAGCAGCTTACCCACAAGGGGGGGGATACAAGAGACCCAGTACTTC.

J is TRBJ2-7 and V is TRBV7-9, with unresolved D. Germline values: CDR1 SEHNR, CDR2 FQNEAQ (reference sequence). The CDR3 covers 14 residues. The germline V and J ends were trimmed by 5 bases and 5 bases, with 16 bases remaining between them. In DNA, the CDR3 is TGTGCCAGCAGCCCCCCGGGCCTCCCCCACGAGCAGTACGTC. Translation: CASSPPGLPHEQYV.

This clonotype was detected a few times. The chain couples TRBV4-1 to TRBJ2-1; 7 bases fit TRBD2. The CDR3 sequence is 15 residues long. Trimming at V came to 8 bases and at J to 3 bases, leaving 10 bases not matched to a gene. Germline assignment: CDR1 MGHRA and CDR2 YSYEKL. The chain's CDR3 is CASGSLTGGYNEQFF. The CDR3 DNA reads TGCGCCAGCGGATCCCTAACGGGGGGCTACAATGAGCAGTTCTTC.

The chain uses TRBV11-2 and TRBJ2-3; maybe TRBD2 (5 bases). The CDR3 is made up of 17 amino acids. CDR1 and CDR2 (germline): SGHAT, FQNNGV. V lost 5 bases and J 3 bases, leaving 21 bases between the germline ends. CDR3 DNA sequence: TGTGCCAGCAGCAGCGGACTCTGGGGATTGGAAACAGATACGCAGTATTTT. Protein sequence: CASSSGLWGLETDTQYF. Looking up the rest from reference TRBV11-2 and TRBJ2-3 gives the full variable domain: EAGVAQSPRYKIIEKRQSVAFWCNPISGHATLYWYQQILGQGPKLLIQFQNNGVVDDSQLPKDRFSAERLKGVDSTLKIQPAKLEDSAVYLCASSSGLWGLETDTQYFGPGTRLTVL.

The genes are TRBV6-1 and TRBJ2-7; 12 nucleotides match TRBD2. The CDR3 is 16 residues long. Germline assignment: CDR1 MNHNS and CDR2 SASEGT. Germline trimming cut 7 bases from V and 2 bases from J; bases unmatched to any gene: 9. The CDR3 here is CASKSPGLAGPYEQYF. For the CDR3, the DNA is TGTGCCAGCAAATCACCGGGACTAGCGGGCCCCTACGAGCAGTACTTC.

The rearrangement joins TRBV6-1 to TRBJ2-5, with 10 bases identical to TRBD1. This CDR3 contains 17 residues. Per germline, CDR1 MNHNS and CDR2 SASEGT. V shed 4 bases, J shed 4 bases, and the junction held 12 bases outside the gene matches. The CDR3 region has the DNA TGTGCCAGCAGTGGGCGACAGGGGGCTCGGGTTGGAGAGACCCAGTACTTC. Its translation: CASSGRQGARVGETQYF.

The chain combines TRBV4-3 with TRBJ2-5; D may be TRBD1 (5 bases). Trimming pared 0 bases from V and 8 bases from J, leaving 22 bases between. There are 17 residues in the CDR3. CDR1 and CDR2 from the germline V gene are LGHNA and YSLEER. This CDR3 reads CASSQDLVEASGLTQYF. The CDR3 region has the DNA TGCGCCAGCAGCCAAGATCTCGTAGAGGCATCAGGGCTAACCCAGTACTTC.

The chain recombines TRBV20-1 with TRBJ1-2; 8 nucleotides align to TRBD1. The CDR3 has 13 residues. Germline values: CDR1 DFQATT, CDR2 SNEGSKA (reference sequence). J lost 4 bases, V lost 6 bases, and 7 bases had no gene match. The CDR3 DNA sequence: TGCAGTGCGCAAGACAGGGGCACCTATGGCTACACCTTC. Residues: CSAQDRGTYGYTF.

This clonotype has at least ten counts. The V and J genes are TRBV12-3 or TRBV12-4 and TRBJ2-3; D not resolved. The CDR3 runs to 13 residues. V lost 6 bases to trimming and J lost 2 bases, with 9 bases between them. Here the CDR3 reads CASRKDATDTQYF. The CDR3 DNA follows: TGTGCCAGCAGGAAGGATGCCACAGATACGCAGTATTTT.

This clonotype has only a few counts. The chain employs TRBV4-1 and TRBJ1-2, with 7 nucleotides matching TRBD1. Germline values: CDR1 MGHRA, CDR2 YSYEKL. The CDR3 covers 11 residues. V gave up 4 bases and J gave up 9 bases; unmatched junction bases: 2. The CDR3 DNA follows: TGCGCCAGCAGCCGGGGACAGCGCTACACCTTC. As protein: CASSRGQRYTF.

The chain employs TRBV28 and TRBJ1-5; 9 bases are a match to TRBD1. The CDR3 is made up of 14 amino acids. The trim removed 6 bases at V and 9 bases at J, leaving 9 bases unmatched. Germline CDR1 reads MDHEN; CDR2 reads SYDVKM. CDR3: CASRLQGAVGPQHF. As DNA, the CDR3 is TGTGCCAGCAGGCTACAGGGGGCAGTTGGGCCCCAGCATTTT.

This clonotype came up many times. The genes are TRBV10-3 and TRBJ2-1; unclear D gene. This CDR3 has 15 amino acids. Trimming removed 3 bases from V and 0 bases from J, with 9 bases in between. CDR1 and CDR2 from the germline V gene are ENHRY and SYGVKD. CDR3 sequence reads: CAISEILSSYNEQFF. DNA for the CDR3: TGTGCCATCAGTGAAATACTTAGCTCCTACAATGAGCAGTTCTTC.

This chain uses TRBV6-6 with TRBJ1-5; D possibly corresponds to TRBD1 (6 bases). V was trimmed by 7 bases and J by 6 bases, leaving 13 bases between them. Germline lookup yields CDR1 MNHNY and CDR2 SVGAGI (reference sequence). The CDR3 extends over 13 amino acids. The DNA of the CDR3 is TGTGCCAGCACCCACGGGGGGGCTCAGCCCCAGCATTTT. This sequence encodes CASTHGGAQPQHF.